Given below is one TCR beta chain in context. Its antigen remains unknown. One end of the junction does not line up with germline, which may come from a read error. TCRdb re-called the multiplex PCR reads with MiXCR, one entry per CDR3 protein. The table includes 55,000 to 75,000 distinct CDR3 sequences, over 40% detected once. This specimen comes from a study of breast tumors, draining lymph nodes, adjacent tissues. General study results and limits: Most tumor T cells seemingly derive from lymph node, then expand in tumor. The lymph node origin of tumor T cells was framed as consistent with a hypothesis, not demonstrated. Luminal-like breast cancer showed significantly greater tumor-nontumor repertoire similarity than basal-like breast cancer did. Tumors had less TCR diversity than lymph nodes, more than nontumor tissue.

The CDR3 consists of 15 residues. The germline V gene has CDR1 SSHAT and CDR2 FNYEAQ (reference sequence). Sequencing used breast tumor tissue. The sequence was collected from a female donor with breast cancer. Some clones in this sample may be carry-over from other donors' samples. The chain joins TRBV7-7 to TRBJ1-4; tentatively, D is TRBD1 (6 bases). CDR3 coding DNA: TGTGCTAGCAGCGTATCCGGGGGGGCGGGGAGAAAACTGTTTTTT. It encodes CASSVSGGAGRKLFF.